This T cell receptor (beta chain) is drawn from a study of Ad26.COV2.S vaccination and SARS-CoV-2 variants. Documented treatment: around 19 received Ad26.COV2.S at low or high dose, single or two shots; five or six received placebo; per-sample allocation not given. Samples analyzed were those drawn on day 63 after the first vaccine or placebo injection. The CDR3 is 15 amino acids. CDR1 is LNHDA and CDR2 is SQIVND in the germline V gene (reference sequence). J lost 0 bases, V lost 3 bases, and 2 bases had no gene match. Study-level findings and limits: Substantial breadth in spike-specific CD8+ and CD4+ T cell responses was reportedly seen after vaccination. Similar non-spike TCR breadth was observed in recipients of vaccine and of placebo.

A word on this clone: The target antigen is unknown.

Profiling relied on immunoSEQ multiplex PCR, and the TCRdb table lists in-frame clones only, not all of them. Of around 400,000 clones listed, about four fifths are singletons. The sequence was collected from a person between 18 and 59 years old who received the Ad26.COV2.S COVID-19 vaccine or a placebo. The input for sequencing was peripheral blood, taken in a trial of Ad26.COV2.S vaccine versus placebo. The V gene is TRBV19, the J gene TRBJ1-1; TRBD1 matches at 9 bases. The CDR3 DNA sequence: TGTGCCAGTAGTATGGGGACAGGGATGAACACTGAAGCTTTCTTT. Encoded protein: CASSMGTGMNTEAFF.